These 13 T cell receptor beta chains were all obtained from the same sample, sequenced in a study of cytotoxic CD8 clonotypes in ibrutinib-treated CLL. Sequenced by immunoSEQ multiplex PCR; TCRdb stores in-frame clones only, minus some. The repertoire includes 110,000 to 150,000 clones, 76% of them detected once, and 4.5% to 6.5% sits in the top ten. The source material was PBMCs, sampled after 24 months of ibrutinib treatment. All receptors derive from a human donor with chronic lymphocytic leukemia.

This chain uses TRBV7-2 with TRBJ2-7; 7 positions match TRBD1. The CDR3 extends over 14 amino acids. After removal of 5 bases from V and 2 bases from J, the junction contained 6 bases not matched to a gene. Per germline, CDR1 SGHTA and CDR2 FQGNSA. The CDR3: CASSQPGQPYEQYF. The DNA of the CDR3 is TGTGCCAGCAGCCAACCGGGACAGCCCTACGAGCAGTACTTC.

The rearrangement joins TRBV7-3 to TRBJ2-1; TRBD1 agrees at 9 bases. V shed 5 bases, J shed 9 bases, and the junction held 11 bases outside the gene matches. The CDR3 totals 15 residues. The V gene's germline CDR1 is SGHTA and CDR2 FQGTGA. CDR3 amino acids: CASSTRQGGGGEQFF. The DNA of the CDR3 is TGTGCCAGCAGCACCCGACAGGGGGGAGGCGGTGAGCAGTTCTTC.

This chain links TRBV7-2 with TRBJ1-1; D might be TRBD1 (6 bases). The CDR3 covers 16 residues. V was pared by 5 bases and J by 1 base, with 17 bases between. CDR1 and CDR2 from the germline V gene are SGHTA and FQGNSA. The CDR3 coding sequence is TGTGCCAGCAGCCCAACGTGGAGGGGGGGGAACACTGAAGCTTTCTTT. Its protein product is CASSPTWRGGNTEAFF.

The rearrangement uses TRBV28 and TRBJ1-1, with 8 bases identical to TRBD1. Unmatched junction bases numbered 10, after V lost 5 bases and J lost 5 bases. The CDR3 is 15 amino acids. Germline CDR1 and CDR2: MDHEN and SYDVKM. CDR3 loop: CASSPSTGVGTEAFF. As DNA, the CDR3 is TGTGCCAGCAGTCCCTCGACAGGGGTTGGGACTGAAGCTTTCTTT. The full variable domain, rest sourced from reference TRBV28 and TRBJ1-1, is DVKVTQSSRYLVKRTGEKVFLECVQDMDHENMFWYRQDPGLGLRLIYFSYDVKMKEKGDIPEGYSVSREKKERFSLILESASTNQTSMYLCASSPSTGVGTEAFFGQGTRLTVV.

This clone was seen a few times. This chain joins TRBV5-1 and TRBJ1-6, with 7 bases that match TRBD1. The CDR3 totals 16 residues. J was trimmed by 5 bases and V by 4 bases; bases with no gene match: 9. Germline V gene lookup returns CDR1 SGHRS and CDR2 YFSETQ. The CDR3 DNA reads as TGCGCCAGCAGCAGGTCCGGACAGGAAAATAATTCACCCCTCCACTTT. It translates to CASSRSGQENNSPLHF.

This clone was seen once. The rearrangement joins TRBV11-2 to TRBJ2-5; TRBD2 is a possible D gene (6 bases). This CDR3 comprises 15 residues. The V gene lost 8 bases and the J gene lost 2 bases, with 18 bases spanning the gap. Germline V gene lookup returns CDR1 SGHAT and CDR2 FQNNGV. The CDR3 DNA reads TGTGCCAGCCGACAACCGGGACTGCAACAAGAGACCCAGTACTTC. This sequence encodes CASRQPGLQQETQYF.

V and J are TRBV14 and TRBJ1-5; unclear D gene. CDR1 and CDR2 from the germline V gene are SGHDN and FVKESK. The V end lost 5 bases, the J end lost 0 bases, and 5 bases lay between the germline ends. The CDR3 has 13 amino acids. Here the CDR3 DNA reads TGTGCCAGCAGCGAGCATAGCAATCAGCCCCAGCATTTT. The encoded protein is CASSEHSNQPQHF. Using reference TRBV14 and TRBJ1-5 for the parts outside the CDR3, the full variable domain is EAGVTQFPSHSVIEKGQTVTLRCDPISGHDNLYWYRRVMGKEIKFLLHFVKESKQDESGMPNNRFLAERTGGTYSTLKVQPAELEDSGVYFCASSEHSNQPQHFGDGTRLSIL.

The chain couples TRBV2 to TRBJ2-7, with 12 bases matching TRBD2. The CDR3 sequence is 18 residues long. Germline V gene lookup returns CDR1 SNHLY and CDR2 FYNNEI. Trimming at V came to 1 base and at J to 1 base, leaving 8 bases not matched to a gene. The CDR3 reads CASSEEVLAGGPSYEQYF. CDR3 coding DNA: TGTGCCAGCAGTGAAGAGGTCCTAGCGGGAGGGCCTTCCTACGAGCAGTACTTC.

The J gene is TRBJ1-1, the V gene TRBV5-1; maybe TRBD1 (5 bases). This CDR3 contains 12 residues. V was clipped by 2 bases and J by 13 bases, with 15 bases between them. Germline V CDR1 and CDR2: SGHRS, YFSETQ. The CDR3 nucleotides read TGCGCCAGCAGCTTCACGGGGGTTGGGGTTTTCTTT. As protein: CASSFTGVGVFF.

The rearrangement uses TRBV7-8 and TRBJ2-2; D is unclear. Germline CDR1 is SGHVS and CDR2 is FQNEAQ. Trimming took off 4 bases at V and 2 bases at J, with 5 bases between the two ends. The CDR3 runs to 13 residues. This CDR3 is CASSSPNTGELFF. The DNA for the CDR3 is TGTGCCAGCAGCTCCCCCAACACCGGGGAGCTGTTTTTT.

Judged by abundance, this clone is large. CDR3 nucleotides: TGCGCCAGCAGCTTCGACGGACAGGGCAATCAGCCCCAGCATTTT. As protein: CASSFDGQGNQPQHF. V gene TRBV5-1 combines with J gene TRBJ1-5, with TRBD1 identical over 7 bases. CDR3 length: 15 amino acids. Germline CDR1 is SGHRS and CDR2 is YFSETQ. With V trimmed by 2 bases and J by 2 bases, 4 bases remained unmatched.

The chain links TRBV4-3 to TRBJ2-1, with D tentatively TRBD2 (5 bases). Germline CDR1 and CDR2: LGHNA and YSLEER. CDR3 length: 15 amino acids. V dropped 2 bases and J dropped 5 bases, with 13 bases sitting between them. This CDR3 is CASSQFGGAHNEQFF. The DNA of the CDR3 is TGCGCCAGCAGCCAATTTGGAGGCGCGCACAATGAGCAGTTCTTC.

CDR3 sequence: CASSPPPGQETYEQYF. The DNA for the CDR3 is TGTGCCAGCAGTCCACCGCCGGGACAGGAAACCTACGAGCAGTACTTC. The chain is built from TRBV25-1 and TRBJ2-7; TRBD1 agrees at 8 bases. Germline V CDR1 and CDR2: MGHDK, SYGVNS. V lost 5 bases, J lost 2 bases, and 11 bases stayed unmatched. The CDR3 runs to 16 residues.